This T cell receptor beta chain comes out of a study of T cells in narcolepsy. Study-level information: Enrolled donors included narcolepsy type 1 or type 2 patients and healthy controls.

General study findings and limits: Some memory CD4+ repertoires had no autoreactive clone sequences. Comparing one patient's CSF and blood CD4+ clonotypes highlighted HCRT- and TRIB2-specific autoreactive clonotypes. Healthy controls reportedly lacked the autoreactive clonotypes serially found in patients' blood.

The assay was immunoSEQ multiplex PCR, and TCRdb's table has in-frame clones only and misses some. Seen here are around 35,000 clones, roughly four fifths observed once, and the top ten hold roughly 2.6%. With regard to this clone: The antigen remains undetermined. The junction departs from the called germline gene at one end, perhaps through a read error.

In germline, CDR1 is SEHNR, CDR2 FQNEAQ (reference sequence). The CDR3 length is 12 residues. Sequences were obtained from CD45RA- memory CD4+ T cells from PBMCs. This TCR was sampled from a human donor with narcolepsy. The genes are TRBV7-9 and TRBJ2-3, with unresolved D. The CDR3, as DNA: TGTGCCAGCAGCCACAGCACAAATACGCAGTATTTT. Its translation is CASSHSTNTQYF.